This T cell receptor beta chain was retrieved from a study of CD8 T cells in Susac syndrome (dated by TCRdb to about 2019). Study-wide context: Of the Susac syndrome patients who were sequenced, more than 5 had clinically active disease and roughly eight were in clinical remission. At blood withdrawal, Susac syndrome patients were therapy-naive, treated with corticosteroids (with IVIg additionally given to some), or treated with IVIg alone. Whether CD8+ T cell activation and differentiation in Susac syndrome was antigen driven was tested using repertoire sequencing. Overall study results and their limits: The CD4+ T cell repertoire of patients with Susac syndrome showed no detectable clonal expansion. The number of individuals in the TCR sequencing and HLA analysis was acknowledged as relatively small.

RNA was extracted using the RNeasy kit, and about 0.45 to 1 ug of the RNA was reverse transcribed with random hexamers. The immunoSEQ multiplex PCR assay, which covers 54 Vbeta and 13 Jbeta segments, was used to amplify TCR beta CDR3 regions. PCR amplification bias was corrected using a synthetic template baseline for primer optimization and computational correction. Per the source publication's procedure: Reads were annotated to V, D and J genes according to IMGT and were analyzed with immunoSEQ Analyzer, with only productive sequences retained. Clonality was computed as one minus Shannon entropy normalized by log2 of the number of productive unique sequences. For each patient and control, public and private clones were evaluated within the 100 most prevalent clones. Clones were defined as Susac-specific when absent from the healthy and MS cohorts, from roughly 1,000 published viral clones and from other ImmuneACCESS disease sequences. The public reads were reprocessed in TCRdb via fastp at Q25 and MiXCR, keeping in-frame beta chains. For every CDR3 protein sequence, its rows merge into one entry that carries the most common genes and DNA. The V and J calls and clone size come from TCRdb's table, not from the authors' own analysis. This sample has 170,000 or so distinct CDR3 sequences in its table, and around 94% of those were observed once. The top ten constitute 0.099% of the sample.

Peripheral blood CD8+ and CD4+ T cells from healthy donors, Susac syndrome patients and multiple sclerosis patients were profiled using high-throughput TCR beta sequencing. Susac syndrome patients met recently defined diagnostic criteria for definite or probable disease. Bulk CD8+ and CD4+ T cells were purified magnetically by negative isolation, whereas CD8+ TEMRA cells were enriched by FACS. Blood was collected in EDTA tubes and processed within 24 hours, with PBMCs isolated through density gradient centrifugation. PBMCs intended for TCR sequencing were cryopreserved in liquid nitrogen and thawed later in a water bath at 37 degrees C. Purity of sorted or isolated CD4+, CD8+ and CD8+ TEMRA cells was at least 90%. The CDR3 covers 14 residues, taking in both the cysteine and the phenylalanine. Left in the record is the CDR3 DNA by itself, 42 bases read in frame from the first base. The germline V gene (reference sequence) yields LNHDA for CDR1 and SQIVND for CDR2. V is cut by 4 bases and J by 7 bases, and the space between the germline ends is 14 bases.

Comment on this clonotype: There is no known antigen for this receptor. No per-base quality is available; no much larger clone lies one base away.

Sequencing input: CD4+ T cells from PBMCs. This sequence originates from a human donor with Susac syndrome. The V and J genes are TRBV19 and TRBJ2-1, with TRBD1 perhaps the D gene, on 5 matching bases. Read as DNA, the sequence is TGTGCCAGTAGTAGCGTGCCAGGGCGTAATGAGCAGTTCTTC. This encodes CASSSVPGRNEQFF.